This T cell receptor beta chain was recorded in a study of cytomegalovirus exposure and HLA in healthy donors. For this clone: Its specificity is not known.

Broader study findings: As a later analysis revealed, most CMV-associated TCR beta chains appeared HLA-restricted. Cytomegalovirus status was reportedly diagnosed by the classifier with high sensitivity and specificity.

The V end lost 5 bases, the J end lost 9 bases, and 14 bases lay between the germline ends. Germline V gene data show CDR1 as LNHDA and CDR2 as SQIVND (reference sequence). The CDR3 runs to 13 residues. PCR amplification relied on 60 Vbeta primers (plus 13 Jbeta primers). TCRdb's table, derived via immunoSEQ multiplex PCR, lists solely in-frame clones and lacks some. The sample lists approximately 190,000 clones; around 86% were seen once. This TCR was recovered from a woman between 18 and 30 years old in good health and CMV-seronegative. Specimen: PBMCs. This chain uses TRBV19 with TRBJ1-5; D is perhaps TRBD1 (5 bases). CDR3 sequence (DNA): TGTGCCAGTAGTGAGACAGCGCCACGGCCCCAGCATTTT. Its protein product is CASSETAPRPQHF.